These 8 T cell receptor beta chains share one sample of origin, sequenced in a study of vaccination effects on CD4 cells after COVID-19. Cultured cells yielded isolated CD4+ T cells after 10 to 11 days. These receptors' targets are unknown. Profiling relied on immunoSEQ multiplex PCR, and the TCRdb table lists in-frame clones only, not all of them. The table includes 65,000 to 80,000 clones, roughly 80% detected once. The sequenced sample was CD4+ T cells from PBMCs cultured without peptide, obtained before COVID-19 vaccination. The origin of the receptors is a human donor who received a COVID-19 vaccine.

The chain has TRBV7-8 and TRBJ2-7; 8 nucleotides match TRBD2. CDR1 and CDR2 from the germline V gene are SGHVS and FQNEAQ. CDR3 size: 14 residues. V shed 3 bases and J 2 bases; nucleotides not matched to a gene: 3. The CDR3 here is CASSLSGGPYEQYV. The DNA of the CDR3 is TGTGCCAGCAGCTTGAGCGGGGGCCCCTACGAGCAGTACGTC.

This clone has just a few counts. The gene calls are TRBV5-1 and TRBJ1-1, with D perhaps TRBD1 (5 bases). V was trimmed by 3 bases and J by 4 bases, leaving 16 bases between them. The CDR3 has 15 amino acids. CDR1 and CDR2 from the germline V gene are SGHRS and YFSETQ. The CDR3, as DNA: TGCGCCAGCAGCTCCCAACCGGGACTGAGCACTGAAGCTTTCTTT. This sequence encodes CASSSQPGLSTEAFF.

This chain joins TRBV21-1 and TRBJ1-1. TRBV21-1 is labeled a pseudogene. The CDR3 extends over 13 amino acids. CDR3 in amino acids: CASSNSGILEAFF. Here the CDR3 DNA reads TGTGCCAGCAGCAACTCGGGGATCCTTGAAGCTTTCTTT.

This clone was observed a handful of times. The chain recombines TRBV7-6 with TRBJ2-3; no firm D call. The length of the CDR3 is 11 residues. The V gene's germline CDR1 is SGHVS and CDR2 FNYEAQ. V gave up 1 base and J gave up 10 bases, with 6 bases separating them. The CDR3 coding sequence is TGTGCCAGCAGCTTAGGTTCTTCGCAGTATTTT. Protein product: CASSLGSSQYF.

This chain uses TRBV7-3 with TRBJ2-5; the match to TRBD1 covers 10 bases. In germline, CDR1 is SGHTA, CDR2 FQGTGA. CDR3 length equals 14 residues. The V and J ends lost 5 bases and 5 bases, in that order; junction bases with no gene match: 5. In DNA, the CDR3 is TGTGCCAGCAGCCCGGACAGGGGGACGGAGACCCAGTACTTC. Protein product: CASSPDRGTETQYF.

The CDR3 DNA reads TGTGCCAGTAGTGTGCAGACAGGGGCCTATGGCTACACCTTC. Protein: CASSVQTGAYGYTF. The J gene is TRBJ1-2, the V gene TRBV19; 8 nucleotides align to TRBD1. CDR3 length: 14 residues. Germline-derived CDR1 and CDR2 are LNHDA and SQIVND (reference sequence). Losses at the gene ends were 5 bases for V and 4 bases for J; bases not matched to a gene: 6.

J is TRBJ2-3 and V is TRBV5-1; unclear D gene. The V and J ends lost 4 bases and 0 bases respectively, with 9 bases between them. This CDR3 comprises 14 residues. Germline V lookup: CDR1 SGHRS, CDR2 YFSETQ. For the CDR3, the DNA is TGCGCCAGCAGCCACCCGGAAAGCACAGATACGCAGTATTTT. Translation: CASSHPESTDTQYF.

The chain recombines TRBV19 with TRBJ2-7; D is undetermined. From germline, CDR1 is LNHDA and CDR2 SQIVND (reference sequence). CDR3 length: 15 residues. Deletions cut 4 bases from V and 0 bases from J, with 13 bases between. CDR3 bases: TGTGCCAGTAGTACAGCCGTCGGCAGCTCCTACGAGCAGTACGTC. Amino acids: CASSTAVGSSYEQYV.